This T cell receptor beta chain was sequenced in a study of blood T cell repertoires in COVID-19 (TCRdb year 2020). Study-wide context: Samples from collaborators originated in the United States, Italy and Spain and spanned both the acute and convalescent phases of COVID-19. The repertoires were released in a freely available public database intended as a resource for research on the immune response to SARS-CoV-2. Deeply sampled blood TCRbeta repertoires from subjects exposed to, actively infected with, or recovered from COVID-19 were included in the dataset. Samples came from the ongoing ImmuneRACE study (first 160 participants) plus 1,254 subjects from 6 global collaborators. HLA class I and class II types, where available, came from metadata supplied by the sample provider rather than from assay-based typing. The material from the prospective study consisted of cDNA or gDNA derived from T cells, B-cell-depleted T cells, or PBMCs. Nearly every sample came with metadata listing a de-identified subject ID, COVID-19 status, age in years and sex.

A few counts support this clone. Its recognized antigen is unknown. Per-nucleotide qualities are absent, and no much larger clonotype sits a single base away. Including the terminal cysteine and phenylalanine, the CDR3 comprises 14 residues. The read is trimmed to its CDR3 DNA, 42 bases read in frame from base 1. In the germline V gene, CDR1 corresponds to MDHEN and CDR2 to SYDVKM. Trimming at the junction amounts to 5 bases on V and 6 bases on J, and the germline ends lie 11 bases apart. Paper-wide results and their limitations: Clinical and demographic metadata were provided uncurated, with the amount varying by source and participant.

The immunoSEQ Assay, a bias-controlled multiplex PCR, was used to amplify TCRbeta CDR3 regions from genomic DNA. As for the original processing: Within the assay, amplification of reference gene primers was used to estimate how many nucleated cells each sample contained. To quantify the absolute abundance of each unique TCRbeta CDR3 rearrangement, sequence reads were collapsed and filtered. Productive Simpson clonality was computed per sample as the square root of Simpson's diversity index over productive rearrangements. The source is immuneACCESS, and TCRdb retained only in-frame sequences with V and J called. Part of the clones is not carried over; for the studies checked, unresolved V genes explain less than half of this, and the remainder is unexplained. V, J and clone size were drawn from that table, and D and trimming were deduced from the DNA. Counted in this sample were about 250,000 clones; roughly 82% of them appeared once. The ten largest clonotypes hold 5.5% to 6.5% of the sample.

In Seattle, one collaborating source enrolled patients while the infection was active and tracked those patients longitudinally over the course of disease. Collaborating institutions collected whole blood in K2EDTA tubes following their own protocols. For TCRbeta analysis, collaborators shipped samples as frozen whole blood, isolated PBMCs, or DNA extracted from either of those sample types. The specimen sequenced was peripheral blood. The chain employs TRBV28 and TRBJ1-6, with the D gene uncertain. The source is a woman aged 80 or over with COVID-19, enrolled during active disease. For the CDR3, the sequence is CASSESVSNSPLHF. The DNA sequence reads TGTGCCAGCAGTGAATCTGTGAGTAATTCACCCCTCCACTTT.